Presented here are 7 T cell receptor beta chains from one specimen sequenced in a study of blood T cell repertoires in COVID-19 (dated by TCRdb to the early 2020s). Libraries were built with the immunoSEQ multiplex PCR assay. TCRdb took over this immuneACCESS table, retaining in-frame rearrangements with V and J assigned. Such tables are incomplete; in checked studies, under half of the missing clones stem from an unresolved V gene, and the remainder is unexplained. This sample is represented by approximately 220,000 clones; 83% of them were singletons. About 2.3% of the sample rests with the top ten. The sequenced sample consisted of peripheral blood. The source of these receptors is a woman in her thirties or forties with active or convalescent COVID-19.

The CDR3 sequence is CAWTPRAETEKLFF. Written as DNA, the CDR3 is TGTGCCTGGACGCCGCGGGCTGAAACTGAAAAACTGTTTTTT. The chain carries TRBV30 and TRBJ1-4; no definite D call. This CDR3 region has 14 residues. V lost 4 bases to trimming and J lost 7 bases, with 16 bases between them. Per germline, CDR1 GTSNPN and CDR2 SVGIG (reference sequence).

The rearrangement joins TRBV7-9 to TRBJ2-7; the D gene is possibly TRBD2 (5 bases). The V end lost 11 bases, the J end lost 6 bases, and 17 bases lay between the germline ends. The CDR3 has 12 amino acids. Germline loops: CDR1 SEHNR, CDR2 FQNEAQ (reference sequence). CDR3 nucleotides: TGTGCCGGGTCAAACGGGGTTTCCGAGCAGTACTTC. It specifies CAGSNGVSEQYF.

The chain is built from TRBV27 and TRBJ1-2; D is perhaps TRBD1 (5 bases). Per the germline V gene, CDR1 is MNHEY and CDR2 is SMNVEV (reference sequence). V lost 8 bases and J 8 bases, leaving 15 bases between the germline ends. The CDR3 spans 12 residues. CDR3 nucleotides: TGTGCCAGCGCGTCCGGGGGGAAGGGCTACACCTTC. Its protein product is CASASGGKGYTF.

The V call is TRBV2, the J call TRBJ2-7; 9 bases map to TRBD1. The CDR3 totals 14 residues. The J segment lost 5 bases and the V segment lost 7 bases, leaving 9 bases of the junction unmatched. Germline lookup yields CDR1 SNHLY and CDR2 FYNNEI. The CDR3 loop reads CASKTGQGGNEQYF. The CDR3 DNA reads TGTGCCAGCAAGACGGGACAGGGCGGAAACGAGCAGTACTTC.

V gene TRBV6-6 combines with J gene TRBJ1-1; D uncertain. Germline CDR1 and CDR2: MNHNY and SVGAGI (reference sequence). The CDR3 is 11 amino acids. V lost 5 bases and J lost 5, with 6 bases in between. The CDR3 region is CASSLQTEAFF. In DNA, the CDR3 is TGTGCCAGCAGTCTACAGACTGAAGCTTTCTTT.

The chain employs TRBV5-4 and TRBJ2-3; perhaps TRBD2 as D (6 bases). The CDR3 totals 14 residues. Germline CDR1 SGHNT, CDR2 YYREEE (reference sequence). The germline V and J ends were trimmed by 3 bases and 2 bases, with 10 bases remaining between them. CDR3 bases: TGTGCCAGCAGCTACGGCGGGGTCACAGATACGCAGTATTTT. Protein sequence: CASSYGGVTDTQYF.

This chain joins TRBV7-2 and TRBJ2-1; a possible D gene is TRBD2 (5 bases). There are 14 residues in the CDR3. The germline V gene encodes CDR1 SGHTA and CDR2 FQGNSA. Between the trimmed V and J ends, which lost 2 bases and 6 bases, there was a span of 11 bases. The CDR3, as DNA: TGTGCCAGCAGCTTATTAGGGAGCGTCAATGAGCAGTTCTTC. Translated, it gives CASSLLGSVNEQFF.